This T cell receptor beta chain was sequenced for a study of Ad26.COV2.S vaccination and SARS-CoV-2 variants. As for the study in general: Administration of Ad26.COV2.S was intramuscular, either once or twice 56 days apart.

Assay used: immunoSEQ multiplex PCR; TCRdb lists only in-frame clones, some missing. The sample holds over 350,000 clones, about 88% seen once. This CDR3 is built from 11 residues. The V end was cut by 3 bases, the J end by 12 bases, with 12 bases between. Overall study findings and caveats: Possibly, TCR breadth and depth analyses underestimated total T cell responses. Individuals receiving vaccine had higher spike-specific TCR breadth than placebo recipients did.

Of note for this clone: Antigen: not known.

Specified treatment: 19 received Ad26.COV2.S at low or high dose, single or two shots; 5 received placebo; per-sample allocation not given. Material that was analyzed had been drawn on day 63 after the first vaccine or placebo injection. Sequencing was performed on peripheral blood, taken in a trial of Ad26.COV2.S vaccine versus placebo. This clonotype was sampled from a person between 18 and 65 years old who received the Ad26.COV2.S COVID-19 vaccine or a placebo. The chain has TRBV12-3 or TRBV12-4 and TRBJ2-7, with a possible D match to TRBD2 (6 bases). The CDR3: CASSFGEAMYF. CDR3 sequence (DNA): TGTGCCAGCAGTTTCGGGGAGGCCATGTACTTC.